This is a list of T cell receptor beta chains from one sample in a study of blood T cell repertoires in COVID-19. Sequencing was performed with immunoSEQ multiplex PCR; in TCRdb, only in-frame clones are kept and a portion is missing. This sample yields 200,000 to 300,000 clones, of which about 89% are seen a single time; roughly 9.8% belongs to the top ten. Sequencing was done on a sample of peripheral blood. These receptors all come from a man in his forties or fifties who had recovered from COVID-19. Both conserved end residues are part of each CDR3. D genes are given only for firm matches. Expanded clones get a size class; other rows say once, few or many, or leave the size out.

v_call	clone_size	j_call	d_call	cdr3_nt	cdr3_aa
TRBV7-9	.	TRBJ2-5	TRBD2	TGTGCCAGCAGCGCTTTACTAGCGTCGCAGGAGACCCAGTACTTC	CASSALLASQETQYF
TRBV7-2	.	TRBJ1-1	.	TGTGCCAGCAGCACCAAAGGCGGGGGCAGGGGTAACACTGAAGCTTTCTTT	CASSTKGGGRGNTEAFF
TRBV7-3	.	TRBJ2-1	.	TGTGCCAGCTCGACTAGTTCTCGACTCAATGAGCAGTTCTTC	CASSTSSRLNEQFF
TRBV5-4	.	TRBJ2-2	TRBD2	TGTGCCAGCAGCCCCCGTGCGGGGGTCCCCGGGGAGCTGTTTTTT	CASSPRAGVPGELFF
TRBV15	.	TRBJ2-7	TRBD2	TGTGCCACCAGCTTCCGAACGACTAGCGATCCTGACCACGAGCAGTACTTC	CATSFRTTSDPDHEQYF
TRBV2	.	TRBJ1-5	.	TGTGCCAGCAGTGTCAGGCTTAGCAATCAGCCCCAGCATTTT	CASSVRLSNQPQHF
TRBV4-3	.	TRBJ2-2	.	TGCGCCAGCAGCCGGGGGCAGGGTGGCACCGGGGAGCTGTTTTTT	CASSRGQGGTGELFF
TRBV7-2	.	TRBJ2-7	.	TGTGCCAGCACGTCCGCGTCGAATACCGCCTACGAGCAGTACTTC	CASTSASNTAYEQYF
TRBV6-5	.	TRBJ2-7	.	TGTGCCAGCAGCGCGACAGCCGGGGGCTACGAGCAGTACTTC	CASSATAGGYEQYF
TRBV7-9	.	TRBJ2-3	TRBD2	TGTGCCAGCAGCTCGTGGACTAGCGGGAGGTCGACGGATACGCAGTATTTT	CASSSWTSGRSTDTQYF
TRBV5-6	.	TRBJ1-6	.	TGTGCCAGCAGCTTGGGTCACGGGGGGGCGAGGAATTCACCCCTCCACTTT	CASSLGHGGARNSPLHF
TRBV7-9	.	TRBJ1-1	.	TGTGCCAGCAGACGAACCGGGGGGGACACTGAAGCTTTCTTT	CASRRTGGDTEAFF
TRBV9	.	TRBJ1-1	.	TGTGCCAGCAGCGTAGCGGGCACAGGGCCTATGAACACTGAAGCTTTCTTT	CASSVAGTGPMNTEAFF
TRBV7-9	.	TRBJ1-1	.	TGTGCCAGCAGCTTAGGAGGTGTTCCGGACACAGTCTCCTTT	CASSLGGVPDTVSF
TRBV19	.	TRBJ1-2	TRBD1	TGTGCCAGTAGTACGCGGGACAGCTATGGCTACACCTTC	CASSTRDSYGYTF
TRBV30	.	TRBJ1-1	TRBD1	TGTGCCTGGAGTCCCTGGGACAGGGCCGGGGACACTGAAGCTTTCTTT	CAWSPWDRAGDTEAFF
TRBV5-1	.	TRBJ2-3	TRBD1	TGCGCCAGCAGCTTGGTGGGCAGGGGGCCCACAGATACGCAGTATTTT	CASSLVGRGPTDTQYF
TRBV5-1	.	TRBJ2-3	.	TGCGCCAGCAGCCTCTATTCCGGCACAGATACGCAGTATTTT	CASSLYSGTDTQYF
TRBV19	once	TRBJ1-3	.	TGTGCCAGTAGCCCCGGGACTCTCTCTGGAAACACCATATATTTT	CASSPGTLSGNTIYF
TRBV2	.	TRBJ1-2	.	TGTGCCAGCTTGGCGGACAGTGACTATGGCTACACCTTC	CASLADSDYGYTF
TRBV7-2	.	TRBJ1-2	TRBD1	TGTGCCAGCAGCCCCCCGGACAGGGGATATGGTGGCTACACCTTC	CASSPPDRGYGGYTF
TRBV18	.	TRBJ1-2	TRBD1	TGTGCCAGCTCACCACCGACAGGGGGCTATGGCTACACCTTC	CASSPPTGGYGYTF
TRBV9	.	TRBJ2-3	TRBD2	TGTGCCAGCAGCGTAGCTCGAACTAGCGGGAACCCCACGCAGTATTTT	CASSVARTSGNPTQYF
TRBV4-3	few	TRBJ1-4	.	TGCGCCAGCAGCCCATCAGTGTACCGGGAAGCAACTAATGAAAAACTGTTTTTT	CASSPSVYREATNEKLFF
TRBV2	.	TRBJ1-1	.	TGTGCCAGCAGTGTCGAGAGAAAGAACACTGAAGCTTTCTTT	CASSVERKNTEAFF
TRBV5-1	.	TRBJ2-7	.	TGCGCCAGCAGCTTGGCGACAGGCCCTCCGTACTTC	CASSLATGPPYF
TRBV18	.	TRBJ2-2	TRBD2	TGTGCCAGCTCACCATCGAGCGGGAGGGGAACCGGGGAGCTGTTTTTT	CASSPSSGRGTGELFF
TRBV5-6	.	TRBJ2-2	.	TGTGCCAGCAGTAGACAGGGAGGCACCGGGGAGCTGTTTTTT	CASSRQGGTGELFF
TRBV20-1	.	TRBJ2-3	.	TGCAGTGCTAGTGGCGGGGTGCCGGTAGATACGCAGTATTTT	CSASGGVPVDTQYF
TRBV30	few	TRBJ1-5	TRBD1	TGTGCCTGGAGTAAAGGGGGCCATCAGCCCCAGCATTTT	CAWSKGGHQPQHF
TRBV18	.	TRBJ2-7	.	TGTGCCAGCTCAGCGGACTCCTACGAGCAGTACTTC	CASSADSYEQYF
TRBV5-1	.	TRBJ2-5	TRBD2	TGCGCCAGCAGCTTGACGAGCGGGGGGGCCAGAGAGACCCAGTACTTC	CASSLTSGGARETQYF
TRBV7-8	.	TRBJ2-5	.	TGTGCCAGCAGCTTCACAAACCAAGAGACCCAGTACTTC	CASSFTNQETQYF
TRBV19	.	TRBJ1-1	.	TGTGCCAGTACTCAGGGTGTCCGGACTGAAGCTTTCTTT	CASTQGVRTEAFF
TRBV6-6	.	TRBJ2-5	TRBD1	TGTGCCAGCAGTCTCCGGGACAGGGTTGGGTTCCAAGAGACCCAGTACTTC	CASSLRDRVGFQETQYF
TRBV6-1	.	TRBJ1-1	.	TGTGCCAGCAGTGAAACGATTATAGATGAAGCTTTCTTT	CASSETIIDEAFF
TRBV3-1/TRBV3-2	.	TRBJ2-3	.	TGTGCCAGCAGCCAAGTTTTAGGGAGGGGGGCAGATACGCAGTATTTT	CASSQVLGRGADTQYF
TRBV27	.	TRBJ2-3	TRBD2	TGTGCCAGCAGTTTACGGGCTAGCGGGAGGCTCGCAGATACGCAGTATTTT	CASSLRASGRLADTQYF
TRBV4-2	.	TRBJ2-3	.	TGTGCCAGCAGCCCTTACGCAGGCGATACGCAGTATTTT	CASSPYAGDTQYF
TRBV7-2	few	TRBJ1-4	.	TGTGCCAGCAGCTTCTCTGGCAGGGGTCGGGAAAAACTGTTTTTT	CASSFSGRGREKLFF
TRBV6-5	few	TRBJ2-7	TRBD2	TGTGCCAGCAGACCCAATCGGGGGGGCTTCTACGAGCAGTACTTC	CASRPNRGGFYEQYF
TRBV18	.	TRBJ1-3	.	TGTGCCAGCTCACCACCGTGGGAAGGGGTCTCTGGAAACACCATATATTTT	CASSPPWEGVSGNTIYF
TRBV7-9	.	TRBJ2-5	.	TGTGCCAGCAGCTTACACACCCAAGAGACCCAGTACTTC	CASSLHTQETQYF
TRBV7-3	.	TRBJ2-3	TRBD1	TGTGCCAGCAGTTGGGACAGGGGTCCGTCCCCAGATACGCAGTATTTT	CASSWDRGPSPDTQYF
TRBV30	.	TRBJ2-1	.	TGTGCCTGTCGATGGGGAGGCTGGGGCGGCGATGAGCAGTTCTTC	CACRWGGWGGDEQFF